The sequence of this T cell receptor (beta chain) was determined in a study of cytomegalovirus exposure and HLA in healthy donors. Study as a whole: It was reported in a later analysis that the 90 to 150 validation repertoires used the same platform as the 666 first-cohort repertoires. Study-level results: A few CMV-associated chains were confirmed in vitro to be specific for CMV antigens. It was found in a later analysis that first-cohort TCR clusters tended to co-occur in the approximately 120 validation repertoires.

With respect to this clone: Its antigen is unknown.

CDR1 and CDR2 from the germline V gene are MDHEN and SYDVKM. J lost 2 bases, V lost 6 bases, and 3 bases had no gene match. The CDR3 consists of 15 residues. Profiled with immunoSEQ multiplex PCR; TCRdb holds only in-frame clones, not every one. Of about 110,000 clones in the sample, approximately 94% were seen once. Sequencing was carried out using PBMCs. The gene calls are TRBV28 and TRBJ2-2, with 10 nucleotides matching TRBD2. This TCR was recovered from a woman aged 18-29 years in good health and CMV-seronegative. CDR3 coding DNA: TGTGCCAGCAGGCTAGCGGGGGTAAACACCGGGGAGCTGTTTTTT. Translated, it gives CASRLAGVNTGELFF.